This T cell receptor beta chain was captured in a study of read filtering for tumor transcriptome and immune sequencing. Overall study: The cohort had over 16 men and approximately 13 women aged roughly 45 to 90, mean about 70 years. Roughly 8 patients were R-ISS I, some 15 were R-ISS II, 7 were R-ISS III.

This clonotype turned up a few times. The library was built from roughly 400 ng RNA with molecular barcoded adaptors for alpha/delta and beta/gamma chains. Using its own MiXCR run on the reads, TCRdb lists one record per CDR3 protein. The sample consists of 75,000 to 95,000 distinct CDR3 sequences, 9% to 15% of them appearing once. The germline gives CDR1 DFQATT, CDR2 SNEGSKA (reference sequence). The length of the CDR3 is 14 residues. Trimming took 7 bases from V and 4 from J, leaving 19 bases between them. The source is a donor at least 40 years old with multiple myeloma. This sequence joins TRBV20-1 and TRBJ1-1, with D possibly being TRBD1 (6 bases). Sequencing input: a population of CD138-negative cells sorted from bone marrow. The CDR3 nucleotides read TGCAGTGATAAGGACAGTGGAGTTGGCACTGAAGCTTTCTTT. Its translation is CSDKDSGVGTEAFF.